This TCR beta chain is from a study of glioma-infiltrating T cells. The V gene's germline CDR1 is DFQATT and CDR2 SNEGSKA (reference sequence). CDR3 size: 16 residues. V shed 1 base, J shed 3 bases, and the junction held 10 bases outside the gene matches. TCR alpha and beta CDR3 regions were amplified from RNA using iRepertoire nested multiplex PCR. One entry per CDR3 protein, called by TCRdb with MiXCR from the multiplex PCR reads. The repertoire has approximately 400,000 distinct CDR3 sequences, 41% of them found once; the top ten carry around 12%. Of note for this clonotype: The conserved final phenylalanine or tryptophan is absent from the CDR3, which likely points to a read error.

This rearrangement joins TRBV20-1 to TRBJ2-7; 9 nucleotides align to TRBD1. The sequenced material came from glioma tissue, nonneoplastic brain tissue, or PBMCs (not recorded which). The sequence derives from a human donor with low-grade glioma or glioblastoma, undergoing nonglioma brain surgery, or in good health (not recorded which). CDR3 sequence reads: CSARGGDRVGLYEQYL. The CDR3 DNA sequence: TGCAGTGCTAGAGGCGGGGACAGGGTAGGACTCTACGAGCAGTACCTC.